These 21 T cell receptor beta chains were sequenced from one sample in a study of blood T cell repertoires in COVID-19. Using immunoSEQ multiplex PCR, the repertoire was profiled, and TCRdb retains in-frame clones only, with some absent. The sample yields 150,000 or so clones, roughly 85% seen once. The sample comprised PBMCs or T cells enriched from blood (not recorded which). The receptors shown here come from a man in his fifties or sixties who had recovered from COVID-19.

As DNA, the CDR3 is TGTGCCAGCAGCCAAGATGGGGACAGGTGGAATTCACCCCTCCACTTT. It specifies CASSQDGDRWNSPLHF. The gene calls are TRBV3-1 (or the pseudogene TRBV3-2) and TRBJ1-6; TRBD1 matches 8 bases. The V gene end was trimmed by 0 bases and the J gene end by 7 bases; junction bases not matched to a gene: 5. The CDR3 covers 16 residues. CDR1 is LGHDT and CDR2 is YNNKEL in the germline V gene (reference sequence).

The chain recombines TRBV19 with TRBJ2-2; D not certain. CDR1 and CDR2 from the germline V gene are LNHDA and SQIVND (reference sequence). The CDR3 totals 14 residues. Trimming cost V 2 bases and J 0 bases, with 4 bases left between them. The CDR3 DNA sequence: TGTGCCAGTAGTATACGGGCGAACACCGGGGAGCTGTTTTTT. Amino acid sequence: CASSIRANTGELFF.

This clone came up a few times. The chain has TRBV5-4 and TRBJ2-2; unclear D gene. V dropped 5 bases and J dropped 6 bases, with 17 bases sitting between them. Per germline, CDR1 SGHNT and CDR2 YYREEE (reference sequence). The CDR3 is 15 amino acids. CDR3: CASSSQTFQAGELFF. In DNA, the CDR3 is TGTGCCAGCAGTTCACAGACCTTTCAGGCCGGGGAGCTGTTTTTT.

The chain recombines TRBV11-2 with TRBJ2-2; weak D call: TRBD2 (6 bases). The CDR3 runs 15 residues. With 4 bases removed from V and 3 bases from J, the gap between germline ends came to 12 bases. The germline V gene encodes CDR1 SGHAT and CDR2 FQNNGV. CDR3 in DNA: TGTGCCAGCAGCTCCGGGACTCTTCACACCGGGGAGCTGTTTTTT. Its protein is CASSSGTLHTGELFF.

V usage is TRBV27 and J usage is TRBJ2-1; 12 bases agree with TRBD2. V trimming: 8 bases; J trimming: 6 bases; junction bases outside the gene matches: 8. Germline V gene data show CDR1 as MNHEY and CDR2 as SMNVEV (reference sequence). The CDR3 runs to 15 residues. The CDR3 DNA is TGTGCCAGCTATACCGCTAGCGGGAGGGTCAATGAGCAGTTCTTC. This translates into CASYTASGRVNEQFF.

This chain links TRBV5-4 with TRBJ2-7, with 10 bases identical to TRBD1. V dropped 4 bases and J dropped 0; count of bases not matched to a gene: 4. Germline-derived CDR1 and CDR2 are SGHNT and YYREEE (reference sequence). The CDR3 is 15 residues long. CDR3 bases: TGTGCCAGCAGCCGTAGGACAGGGGGCTCCTACGAGCAGTACTTC. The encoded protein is CASSRRTGGSYEQYF. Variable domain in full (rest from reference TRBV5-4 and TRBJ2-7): ETGVTQSPTHLIKTRGQQVTLRCSSQSGHNTVSWYQQALGQGPQFIFQYYREEENGRGNFPPRFSGLQFPNYSSELNVNALELDDSALYLCASSRRTGGSYEQYFGPGTRLTVT.

CDR3 in DNA: TGTGCCAGCTCACCGAGGCGGGAGACCTACGAGCAGTACTTC. It encodes CASSPRRETYEQYF. The rearrangement uses TRBV18 and TRBJ2-7; TRBD2 matches at 7 bases. The CDR3 contains 14 residues. V lost 3 bases and J lost 2; bases outside the gene matches: 4. CDR1 is KGHSH and CDR2 is LQKENI in the germline V gene. The full variable domain, completed using reference TRBV18 and TRBJ2-7, is NAGVMQNPRHLVRRRGQEARLRCSPMKGHSHVYWYRQLPEEGLKFMVYLQKENIIDESGMPKERFSAEFPKEGPSILRIQQVVRGDSAAYFCASSPRRETYEQYFGPGTRLTVT.

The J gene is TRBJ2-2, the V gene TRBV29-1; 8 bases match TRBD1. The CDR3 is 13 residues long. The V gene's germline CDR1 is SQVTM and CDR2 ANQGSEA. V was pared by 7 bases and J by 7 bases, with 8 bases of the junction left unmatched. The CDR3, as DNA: TGCAGCGCTATAACAGGGGGTGGCGGGGAGCTGTTTTTT. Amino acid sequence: CSAITGGGGELFF.

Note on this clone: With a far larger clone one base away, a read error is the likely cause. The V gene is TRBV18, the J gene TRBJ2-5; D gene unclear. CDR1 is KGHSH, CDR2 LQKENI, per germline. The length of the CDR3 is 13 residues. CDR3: CACSRLLRRPQYF. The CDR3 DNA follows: TGTGCCTGCTCACGACTCTTACGGCGGCCCCAGTACTTC.

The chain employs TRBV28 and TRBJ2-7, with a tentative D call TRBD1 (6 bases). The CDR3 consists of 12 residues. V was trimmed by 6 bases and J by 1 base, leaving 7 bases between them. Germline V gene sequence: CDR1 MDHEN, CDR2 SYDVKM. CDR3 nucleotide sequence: TGTGCCAGCAGAGGACAGTCCTACGAGCAGTACTTC. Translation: CASRGQSYEQYF.

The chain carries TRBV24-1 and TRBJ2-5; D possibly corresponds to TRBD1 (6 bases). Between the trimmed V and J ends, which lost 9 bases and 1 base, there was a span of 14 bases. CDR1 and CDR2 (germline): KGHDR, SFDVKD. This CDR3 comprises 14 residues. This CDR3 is CATAVSGAQETQYF. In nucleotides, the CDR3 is TGTGCCACCGCAGTTTCAGGGGCCCAAGAGACCCAGTACTTC.

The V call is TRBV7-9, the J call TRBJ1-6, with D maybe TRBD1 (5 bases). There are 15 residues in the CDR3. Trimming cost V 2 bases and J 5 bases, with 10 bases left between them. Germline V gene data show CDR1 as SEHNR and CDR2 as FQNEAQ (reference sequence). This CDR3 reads CASSLRGSDNSPLHF. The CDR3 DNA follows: TGTGCCAGCAGCTTACGGGGGAGCGATAATTCACCCCTCCACTTT. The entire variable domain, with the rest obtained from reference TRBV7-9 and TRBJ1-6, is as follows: DTGVSQNPRHKITKRGQNVTFRCDPISEHNRLYWYRQTLGQGPEFLTYFQNEAQLEKSRLLSDRFSAERPKGSFSTLEIQRTEQGDSAMYLCASSLRGSDNSPLHFGNGTRLTVT.

The CDR3 DNA reads TGTGCCAGCAGTGAAGCGCGGGGGGCGGACAGGGGTAAAGGCTACACCTTC. It yields the protein CASSEARGADRGKGYTF. The chain combines TRBV6-1 with TRBJ1-2, with 9 nucleotides matching TRBD1. The junction had 13 bases not matched to a gene; V was cut back by 0 bases and J by 8 bases. CDR1 is MNHNS, CDR2 SASEGT, per germline. This CDR3 spans 17 amino acids.

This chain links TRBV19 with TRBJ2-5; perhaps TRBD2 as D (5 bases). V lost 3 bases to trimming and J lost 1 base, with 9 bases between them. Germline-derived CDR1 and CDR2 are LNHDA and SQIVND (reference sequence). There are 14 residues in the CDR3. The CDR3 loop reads CASSMPGIQETQYF. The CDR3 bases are TGTGCCAGTAGTATGCCGGGGATCCAAGAGACCCAGTACTTC.

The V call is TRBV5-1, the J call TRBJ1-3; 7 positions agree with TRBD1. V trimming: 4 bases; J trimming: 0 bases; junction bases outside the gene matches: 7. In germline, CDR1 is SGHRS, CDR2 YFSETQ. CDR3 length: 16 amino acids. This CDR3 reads CASSPRQGGSGNTIYF. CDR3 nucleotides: TGCGCCAGCAGCCCACGACAGGGCGGCTCTGGAAACACCATATATTTT. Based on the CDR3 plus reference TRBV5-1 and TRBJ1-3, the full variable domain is KAGVTQTPRYLIKTRGQQVTLSCSPISGHRSVSWYQQTPGQGLQFLFEYFSETQRNKGNFPGRFSGRQFSNSRSEMNVSTLELGDSALYLCASSPRQGGSGNTIYFGEGSWLTVV.

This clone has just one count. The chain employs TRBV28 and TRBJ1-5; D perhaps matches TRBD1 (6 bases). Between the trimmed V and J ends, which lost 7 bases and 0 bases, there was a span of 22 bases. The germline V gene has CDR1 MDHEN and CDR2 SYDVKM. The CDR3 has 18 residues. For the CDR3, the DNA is TGTGCCAGCACCTCCCCCCCCTACAGGGATATTAGCAATCAGCCCCAGCATTTT. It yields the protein CASTSPPYRDISNQPQHF.

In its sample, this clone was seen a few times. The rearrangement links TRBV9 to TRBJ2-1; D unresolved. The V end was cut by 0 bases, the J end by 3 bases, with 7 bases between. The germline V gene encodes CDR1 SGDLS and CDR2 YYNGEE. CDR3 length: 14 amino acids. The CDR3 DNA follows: TGTGCCAGCAGCGTAGGGGCAGTCTACAATGAGCAGTTCTTC. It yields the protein CASSVGAVYNEQFF. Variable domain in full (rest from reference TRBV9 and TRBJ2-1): DSGVTQTPKHLITATGQRVTLRCSPRSGDLSVYWYQQSLDQGLQFLIQYYNGEERAKGNILERFSAQQFPDLHSELNLSSLELGDSALYFCASSVGAVYNEQFFGPGTRLTVL.

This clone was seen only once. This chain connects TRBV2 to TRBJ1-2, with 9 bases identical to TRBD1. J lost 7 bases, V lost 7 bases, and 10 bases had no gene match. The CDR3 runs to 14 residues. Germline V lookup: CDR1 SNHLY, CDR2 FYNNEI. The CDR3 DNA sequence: TGTGCCAGCACTAGAGACAGGGGGTATGGTGGCTACACCTTC. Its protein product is CASTRDRGYGGYTF.

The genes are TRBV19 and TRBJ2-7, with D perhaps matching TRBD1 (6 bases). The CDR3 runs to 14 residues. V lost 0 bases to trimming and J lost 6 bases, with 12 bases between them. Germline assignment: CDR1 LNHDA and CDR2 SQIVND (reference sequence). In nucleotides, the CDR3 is TGTGCCAGTAGTATAGATCTCCCCAGGGGCGAGCAGTACTTC. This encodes CASSIDLPRGEQYF. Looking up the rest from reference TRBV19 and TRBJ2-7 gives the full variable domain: DGGITQSPKYLFRKEGQNVTLSCEQNLNHDAMYWYRQDPGQGLRLIYYSQIVNDFQKGDIAEGYSVSREKKESFPLTVTSAQKNPTAFYLCASSIDLPRGEQYFGPGTRLTVT.

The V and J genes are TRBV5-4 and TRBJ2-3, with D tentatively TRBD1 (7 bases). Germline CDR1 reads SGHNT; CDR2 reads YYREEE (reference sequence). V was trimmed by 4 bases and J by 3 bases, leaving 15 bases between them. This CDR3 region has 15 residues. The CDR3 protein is CASSPTTGRTDTQYF. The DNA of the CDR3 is TGTGCCAGCAGCCCTACGACAGGGAGGACAGATACGCAGTATTTT.

The CDR3: CASRTKGGLVNSPLHF. CDR3 sequence (DNA): TGCGCCAGCAGGACTAAGGGGGGGTTGGTGAATTCACCCCTCCACTTT. The V gene is TRBV23-1, the J gene TRBJ1-6, with a tentative D call TRBD1 (6 bases). TRBV23-1 is given ORF status, its function remaining uncertain. CDR3 length: 16 amino acids. The V end lost 6 bases, the J end lost 7 bases, and 19 bases lay between the germline ends.